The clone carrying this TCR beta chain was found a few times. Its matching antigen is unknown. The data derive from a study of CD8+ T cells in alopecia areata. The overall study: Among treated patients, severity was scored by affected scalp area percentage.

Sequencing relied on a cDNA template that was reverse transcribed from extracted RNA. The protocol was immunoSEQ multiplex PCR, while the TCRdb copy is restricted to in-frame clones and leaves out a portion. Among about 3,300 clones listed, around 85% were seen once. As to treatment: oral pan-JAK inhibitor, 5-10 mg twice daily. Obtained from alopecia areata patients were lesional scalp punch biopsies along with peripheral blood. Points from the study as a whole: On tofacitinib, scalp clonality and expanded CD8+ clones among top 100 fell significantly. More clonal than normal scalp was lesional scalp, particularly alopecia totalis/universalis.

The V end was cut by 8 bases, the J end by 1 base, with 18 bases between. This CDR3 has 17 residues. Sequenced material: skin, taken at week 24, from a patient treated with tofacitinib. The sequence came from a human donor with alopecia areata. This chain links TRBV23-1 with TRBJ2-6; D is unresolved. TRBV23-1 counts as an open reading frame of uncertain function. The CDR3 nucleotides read TGCGCCAGCGGGCTTGGGAACTCTCGGTCTGGGGCCAACGTCCTGACTTTC. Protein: CASGLGNSRSGANVLTF.